These T cell receptor beta chains were read from a single sample in a study of long-term antiretroviral therapy in people with HIV. Only in-frame clones appear in the TCRdb table, and some are missing; sequencing was by immunoSEQ multiplex PCR. The table lists 20,000 or so clones, under 90% of them singletons. The sequences come from unsorted PBMCs, collected at the start of antiretroviral therapy, before treatment. These receptors were collected from a woman aged 18-30 years with HIV. Each CDR3 is given with its conserved first and last residue. A D gene is named only where the DNA matches it firmly.

CDR3aa: CASSPPSGRADGELFF
v_gene: TRBV18
j_gene: TRBJ2-2
d_gene: TRBD2

CDR3aa: CASSFAAWSGSYEQYF
v_gene: TRBV28
j_gene: TRBJ2-7
d_gene: -

CDR3aa: CASSSGQGFTNTIYF
v_gene: TRBV28
j_gene: TRBJ1-3
d_gene: TRBD1

CDR3aa: CASSVSLGQGEEKLFF
v_gene: TRBV2
j_gene: TRBJ1-4
d_gene: TRBD1

CDR3aa: CASSLVGGADSPLHF
v_gene: TRBV7-9
j_gene: TRBJ1-6
d_gene: -

CDR3aa: CASSAVRGAYNEQFF
v_gene: TRBV11-2
j_gene: TRBJ2-1
d_gene: -

CDR3aa: CASSLIGQPQHF
v_gene: TRBV7-9
j_gene: TRBJ1-5
d_gene: -

CDR3aa: CASSLDTEAFF
v_gene: TRBV7-9
j_gene: TRBJ1-1
d_gene: -

CDR3aa: CASSREGASGVVNTEAFF
v_gene: TRBV5-4
j_gene: TRBJ1-1
d_gene: -

CDR3aa: CATSPGGTEAFF
v_gene: TRBV15
j_gene: TRBJ1-1
d_gene: -

CDR3aa: CSARISETQYF
v_gene: TRBV20-1
j_gene: TRBJ2-5
d_gene: -

CDR3aa: CASSLSGSGNTIYF
v_gene: TRBV7-3
j_gene: TRBJ1-3
d_gene: -

CDR3aa: CSVRAGGLETEAFF
v_gene: TRBV29-1
j_gene: TRBJ1-1
d_gene: TRBD1

CDR3aa: CASSQDKAGYEQFF
v_gene: TRBV4-1
j_gene: TRBJ2-1
d_gene: TRBD2

CDR3aa: CASSEGLHGANVLTF
v_gene: TRBV6-1
j_gene: TRBJ2-6
d_gene: -

CDR3aa: CASSPLAGVYEQYF
v_gene: TRBV18
j_gene: TRBJ2-7
d_gene: TRBD2

CDR3aa: CASSQARGGGTGELFF
v_gene: TRBV4-2
j_gene: TRBJ2-2
d_gene: TRBD2

CDR3aa: CASSWTGGRLFYEQYF
v_gene: TRBV27
j_gene: TRBJ2-7
d_gene: TRBD1

CDR3aa: CASSLVGDSSYEQYF
v_gene: TRBV7-9
j_gene: TRBJ2-7
d_gene: TRBD1

CDR3aa: CASSPGTSFGEQFF
v_gene: TRBV18
j_gene: TRBJ2-1
d_gene: TRBD2

CDR3aa: CASSPLGGVSSYNEQFF
v_gene: TRBV9
j_gene: TRBJ2-1
d_gene: TRBD2